This T cell receptor beta chain is drawn from a study of glioma-infiltrating T cells. Trimming took 1 base from V and 4 from J, leaving 5 bases between them. CDR3 length: 14 amino acids. In germline, CDR1 is SEHNR, CDR2 FQNEAQ (reference sequence). Using RNA template, CDR3s of TCR alpha and beta were amplified with iRepertoire arm-PCR. Each CDR3 protein is one row after TCRdb ran MiXCR on the multiplex PCR reads. The data contain around 130,000 distinct CDR3 sequences, about 22% of them singletons. The sequence was collected from a human donor with low-grade glioma or glioblastoma, undergoing nonglioma brain surgery, or in good health (not recorded which). J is TRBJ2-6 and V is TRBV7-9; D gene ambiguous. The sequencing input was glioma tissue, nonneoplastic brain tissue, or PBMCs (not recorded which). CDR3 amino acids: CASSLVTGANVLTF. CDR3 sequence (DNA): TGTGCCAGCAGCTTAGTAACCGGGGCCAACGTCCTGACTTTC.